These T cell receptor beta chains were read from a single sample in a study of STAT5B mutations in CD4+ large granular lymphocyte leukemia. The method was immunoSEQ multiplex PCR; TCRdb's version includes in-frame clones alone and lacks a portion of them. The repertoire has approximately 30,000 clones, about 80% of them found once; the top ten carry roughly 7.1%. Material: CD4+ T cells from blood buffy coats. All receptors derive from a human donor in good health. Both conserved end residues are part of each CDR3. The D gene is left open where the match is weak. Clone size is given for some rows only: seen once, a few or many times, or a class if the clone is expanded.

size: few; V: TRBV10-1; D: .; J: TRBJ1-5; DNA: TGCGCCACCAGCCTGGCGACTCTGCGGGGCAATCAGCCCCAGCATTTT; CDR3: CATSLATLRGNQPQHF
size: .; V: TRBV5-6; D: TRBD2; J: TRBJ2-1; DNA: TGTGCCAGCAGCCAGGGGAGTCTAGCGGGTTACAATGAGCAGTTCTTC; CDR3: CASSQGSLAGYNEQFF
size: .; V: TRBV7-2; D: .; J: TRBJ1-2; DNA: TGTGCCAGCAGCTTAAACCGGGACGGGGGGTGGTATGGCTACACCTTC; CDR3: CASSLNRDGGWYGYTF
size: .; V: TRBV4-2; D: TRBD2; J: TRBJ2-4; DNA: TGTGCCAGCAGCCAAGAGATCCCCAGCGGGGGGTCCATTCAGTACTTC; CDR3: CASSQEIPSGGSIQYF
size: .; V: TRBV11-2; D: .; J: TRBJ2-1; DNA: TGTGCCAGCAGCTTGGAGAGGGACAATGAGCAGTTCTTC; CDR3: CASSLERDNEQFF
size: .; V: TRBV7-2; D: TRBD1; J: TRBJ1-4; DNA: TGTGCCAGCAGCCCAGCCGGACAGGGCAGAAATGAAAAACTGTTTTTT; CDR3: CASSPAGQGRNEKLFF
size: .; V: TRBV11-1; D: .; J: TRBJ1-3; DNA: TGTGCCAGCAGCCCGCCAGGGGAAAGAGGAAACACCATATATTTT; CDR3: CASSPPGERGNTIYF
size: few; V: TRBV12-5; D: .; J: TRBJ1-5; DNA: TGTGCTAGTGTCATCGGGACCTCGAATCAGCCCCAGCATTTT; CDR3: CASVIGTSNQPQHF
size: .; V: TRBV4-3; D: .; J: TRBJ1-5; DNA: TGCGCCAGCAGCCAAGAGGGCAGGGGCCAGCCCCAGCATTTT; CDR3: CASSQEGRGQPQHF
size: .; V: TRBV7-8; D: .; J: TRBJ2-4; DNA: TGTGCCAGCAGCTCCTACCGGGCGCCTGGAAACATTCAGTACTTC; CDR3: CASSSYRAPGNIQYF
size: once; V: TRBV7-2; D: .; J: TRBJ1-6; DNA: TGTGCCAGCAGCCCCCAGATCCACACCACTGGAGGACCCCTCCACTTT; CDR3: CASSPQIHTTGGPLHF
size: .; V: TRBV5-1; D: .; J: TRBJ2-2; DNA: TGCGCCAGCAGCTTTACAGGTCCCACGAACACCGGGGAGCTGTTTTTT; CDR3: CASSFTGPTNTGELFF
size: .; V: TRBV27; D: TRBD1; J: TRBJ2-7; DNA: TGTGCCAGCAGTACCCTACAGGGGTACGAGCAGTACTTC; CDR3: CASSTLQGYEQYF
size: .; V: TRBV15; D: .; J: TRBJ2-3; DNA: TGTGCCACCAGCAGAGTACAGGGTAGCGGTCACAGAAGGCAGTATTTT; CDR3: CATSRVQGSGHRRQYF
size: .; V: TRBV5-1; D: .; J: TRBJ2-7; DNA: TGCGCCAGCAGCTTGGCGTCTAGCGAGCAGTACTTC; CDR3: CASSLASSEQYF
size: .; V: TRBV10-1; D: TRBD2; J: TRBJ2-2; DNA: TGCGCCAGCAGGGGGGGGTTAAACACCGGGGAGCTGTTTTTT; CDR3: CASRGGLNTGELFF
size: .; V: TRBV5-1; D: .; J: TRBJ2-2; DNA: TGCGCCTCTGGTCTGGGTTACACCGGGGAGCTGTTTTTT; CDR3: CASGLGYTGELFF
size: .; V: TRBV7-9; D: .; J: TRBJ1-4; DNA: TGTGCCAGCAGCTTAGAAGTCGGCTTTGCAACTAATGAAAAACTGTTTTTT; CDR3: CASSLEVGFATNEKLFF
size: .; V: TRBV19; D: TRBD2; J: TRBJ2-2; DNA: TGTGCCAGTAGCCCAGCCAGGGGGCGCCTAGCGGGAGGGCCCGGGACCGGGGAGCTGTTTTTT; CDR3: CASSPARGRLAGGPGTGELFF
size: .; V: TRBV11-3; D: .; J: TRBJ2-5; DNA: TGTGCCAGCAGCACTAGGACAAACAAAGAGACCCAGTACTTC; CDR3: CASSTRTNKETQYF
size: .; V: TRBV7-9; D: .; J: TRBJ1-2; DNA: TGTGCCAGCAGCCAATCCGACTATGGCTACACCTTC; CDR3: CASSQSDYGYTF
size: few; V: TRBV5-4; D: TRBD1; J: TRBJ1-4; DNA: TGTGCCAGCAGCTTCTCCGGGACAGCGAATGAAAAACTGTTTTTT; CDR3: CASSFSGTANEKLFF
size: few; V: TRBV6-1; D: .; J: TRBJ1-1; DNA: TGTGCCAGCAGTGAATTCGGTGGCGGACGGGAAGCTTTCTTT; CDR3: CASSEFGGGREAFF
size: once; V: TRBV5-1; D: TRBD1; J: TRBJ2-7; DNA: TGCGCCAGCAGAGTTGGGACAGAATCCTACGAGCAGTACTTC; CDR3: CASRVGTESYEQYF
size: .; V: TRBV7-8; D: .; J: TRBJ2-1; DNA: TGTGCCAGCACCCGGCGGCAGGGCTCCTACAATGAGCAGTTCTTC; CDR3: CASTRRQGSYNEQFF
size: .; V: TRBV2; D: TRBD1; J: TRBJ2-7; DNA: TGTGCCAGCACCCGGGACAGGGTTGGATACGAGCAGTACTTC; CDR3: CASTRDRVGYEQYF
size: .; V: TRBV13; D: .; J: TRBJ1-2; DNA: TGTGCCAGCAGCTTAAACAGGGCGAGCTATGGCTACACCTTC; CDR3: CASSLNRASYGYTF
size: .; V: TRBV5-1; D: .; J: TRBJ2-2; DNA: TGCGCCAGCAGCCCAACTGGGACGAACACCGGGGAGCTGTTTTTT; CDR3: CASSPTGTNTGELFF
size: .; V: TRBV4-2; D: TRBD1; J: TRBJ1-6; DNA: TGTGCCAGCAGCCGAGGCACAGGGGACTATTCACCCCTCCACTTT; CDR3: CASSRGTGDYSPLHF
size: few; V: TRBV2; D: TRBD2; J: TRBJ2-7; DNA: TGTGCCAGCAGCCTGGGACTAGCAGGCTCCTACGAGCAGTACTTC; CDR3: CASSLGLAGSYEQYF
size: .; V: TRBV10-3; D: .; J: TRBJ1-2; DNA: TGTGCCACATCAGGAGACAGCAGTAACTATGGCTACACCTTC; CDR3: CATSGDSSNYGYTF
size: .; V: TRBV4-3; D: TRBD1; J: TRBJ1-1; DNA: TGCGCCAGCAGCCAAGGACAGGGGAACACTGAAGCTTTCTTT; CDR3: CASSQGQGNTEAFF
size: few; V: TRBV14; D: .; J: TRBJ1-4; DNA: TGTGCCAGCAGCCAAGATGGGCACCCCTCTAGGAAACTGTTTTTT; CDR3: CASSQDGHPSRKLFF
size: .; V: TRBV27; D: .; J: TRBJ2-2; DNA: TGTGCCAGCAGTTTGAGGGGGGAGATCGGGGAGCTGTTTTTT; CDR3: CASSLRGEIGELFF
size: .; V: TRBV7-3; D: TRBD1; J: TRBJ2-5; DNA: TGTGCCAGCAGCCCGCCAGGGGGTGGTTGGGAGACCCAGTACTTC; CDR3: CASSPPGGGWETQYF
size: .; V: TRBV5-1; D: .; J: TRBJ2-7; DNA: TGCGCCAGCAGCCGAGGCGAGGCCTTCTACGAGCAGTACTTC; CDR3: CASSRGEAFYEQYF
size: .; V: TRBV7-2; D: .; J: TRBJ2-5; DNA: TGTGCCAGCGGGATCCGAGAGACCCAGTACTTC; CDR3: CASGIRETQYF
size: .; V: TRBV13; D: .; J: TRBJ2-6; DNA: TGTGCCAGCAGCTTAACGGACGGCCTGGTAGAAGGGGCCAACGTCCTGACTTTC; CDR3: CASSLTDGLVEGANVLTF
size: .; V: TRBV11-3; D: .; J: TRBJ2-7; DNA: TGTGCCAGCAGCTTGGGACGAGACGAGCAGTACTTC; CDR3: CASSLGRDEQYF
size: few; V: TRBV15; D: .; J: TRBJ2-1; DNA: TGTGCCACCAGCAGGTTAACAGGGAACGAGCAGTTCTTC; CDR3: CATSRLTGNEQFF
size: .; V: TRBV5-5; D: TRBD2; J: TRBJ2-1; DNA: TGTGCCAGCAGCTTGAATTCAGCGGGAGGCTACAATGAGCAGTTCTTC; CDR3: CASSLNSAGGYNEQFF
size: .; V: TRBV10-1; D: .; J: TRBJ2-2; DNA: TGCGCCAGCAGTGGGACGGGGGAGAACACCGGGGAGCTGTTTTTT; CDR3: CASSGTGENTGELFF
size: .; V: TRBV27; D: .; J: TRBJ2-1; DNA: TGTGCCAGCAGTTTATCGTTGGGGGGGCCGGATGAGCAGTTCTTC; CDR3: CASSLSLGGPDEQFF
size: .; V: TRBV4-3; D: .; J: TRBJ2-5; DNA: TGCGCCAGCAGCCAAGATCGACGGGAGACCCAGTACTTC; CDR3: CASSQDRRETQYF
size: .; V: TRBV5-1; D: TRBD1; J: TRBJ2-3; DNA: TGCGCCAGCAGCTCGGACAGGGGTTCAGATACGCAGTATTTT; CDR3: CASSSDRGSDTQYF
size: .; V: TRBV6-1; D: .; J: TRBJ2-5; DNA: TGTGCCAGCACCCCGACTCGACCGAGCTTGACCCAGTACTTC; CDR3: CASTPTRPSLTQYF